This TCR beta chain appears in the sequencing data of a study of blood T cell repertoires in COVID-19. Original data processing: Amplifying reference gene primers gave estimates of nucleated cell counts. Profiled with immunoSEQ multiplex PCR; TCRdb holds only in-frame clones, not every one. Clone size and the V and J calls come from that table; the DNA yielded D and trimming. The repertoire has fewer than 75,000 clones, about 91% of them found once; the top ten carry approximately 10%. V lost 0 bases and J 5 bases, leaving 15 bases between the germline ends. CDR3 length: 16 residues. Germline CDR1 is SGDLS and CDR2 is YYNGEE.

The sequence was obtained from a man older than 75 with acute or convalescent COVID-19. The chain combines TRBV9 with TRBJ2-1; D is possibly TRBD2 (5 bases). The sequenced material came from peripheral blood. This CDR3 reads CASSVDVGVNHNEQFF. DNA for the CDR3: TGTGCCAGCAGCGTAGACGTGGGAGTAAACCACAATGAGCAGTTCTTC.